This TCR beta chain was captured in a study of T cells in Graves' hyperthyroidism and ophthalmopathy. Aged 18 to 65, the patients had hyperthyroidism that was newly diagnosed and had lasted under 2 months. CDR3 length: 14 residues. The ends were cut back, 5 bases at V and 2 bases at J, with 13 bases in the middle. The germline CDR1 and CDR2 sequences are SGHTA and FQGNSA. Study results and limitations: Model output signaled ophthalmopathy a median around 6.9 months ahead of onset. Most thyroid-expanded clonotypes above 0.001 were also found in blood. Stable hyperthyroidism was told apart from ophthalmopathy by a model built on 13 V-J features.

The investigators amplified TCR beta CDR3 regions from RNA transcripts. Initially, a first-round RT-PCR of the TCR CDR3 employed the HTBI primer set. TCRdb redid the calling of the multiplex PCR reads with MiXCR, one entry per CDR3 protein. Here the sample spans approximately 870,000 distinct CDR3 sequences, 35% to 40% being singletons. To note about this clonotype: The antigen is undetermined.

The sample taken for sequencing was blood. The TCR originated in a man aged 18 to 29 with Graves' hyperthyroidism. The chain links TRBV7-2 to TRBJ2-7; D not certain. This chain's CDR3 is CASSPWTEPYEQYF. CDR3 nucleotide sequence: TGTGCCAGCAGCCCTTGGACCGAGCCCTACGAGCAGTACTTC.